These 30 T cell receptor beta chains were sequenced from one sample in a study of vaccination and CD4 T cells after COVID-19. No antigen is known for these receptors. Sequenced with the Oncomine TCR Beta short-read assay was DNA taken from cultured CD4+ T cells. Each CDR3 protein gets one entry after TCRdb re-called the PCR reads with MiXCR. The profile covers 12,000 or so distinct CDR3 sequences, with approximately 55% appearing a single time and over 20% taken by the ten largest. Indicated treatment: roughly ten-day PBMC culture with coronavirus spike peptide pools or control peptides (ViraFEST assay). The sequencing sample was made of CD4+ T cells from blood, cultured in vitro. Receptors originate from a human donor who had recovered from COVID-19.

This CDR3 reads CSARHRDSYGYTF. In nucleotides, the CDR3 is TGCAGTGCTCGACACCGGGACAGCTATGGCTACACCTTC. V gene TRBV20-1 combines with J gene TRBJ1-2; 7 bases are shared with TRBD1. Germline CDR1 and CDR2: DFQATT and SNEGSKA (reference sequence). CDR3 length equals 13 residues. J was trimmed by 4 bases and V by 5 bases; bases with no gene match: 7.

The rearrangement uses TRBV6-4 and TRBJ1-1; D is perhaps TRBD1 (5 bases). The germline V gene has CDR1 MRHNA and CDR2 SNTAGT. Trimming stripped 5 bases from V and 7 bases from J, with 14 bases between. This CDR3 contains 13 residues. The CDR3 is CASSQTGGGEAFF. The CDR3 DNA reads as TGTGCCAGCAGTCAAACTGGGGGGGGTGAAGCTTTCTTT.

This chain uses TRBV7-2 with TRBJ2-7, with a weak D call TRBD2 (5 bases). Between the trimmed V and J ends, which lost 2 bases and 3 bases, there was a span of 14 bases. The germline V gene encodes CDR1 SGHTA and CDR2 FQGNSA. The length of the CDR3 is 15 residues. CDR3 sequence (DNA): TGTGCCAGCAGCTTACCTGGGAGATTTAACTACGAGCAGTACTTC. The encoded protein is CASSLPGRFNYEQYF.

Only a few counts were recorded for this clonotype. The V call is TRBV20-1, the J call TRBJ2-4; perhaps TRBD1 as D (6 bases). Germline V gene lookup returns CDR1 DFQATT and CDR2 SNEGSKA (reference sequence). The CDR3 is 15 amino acids. The ends were cut back, 3 bases at V and 6 bases at J, with 18 bases in the middle. This CDR3 reads CSASLGNRVLNIQYF. CDR3 DNA: TGCAGTGCTAGTTTGGGCAACAGGGTACTAAACATTCAGTACTTC.

The chain carries TRBV5-1 and TRBJ1-2; 7 bases agree with TRBD1. Germline loops: CDR1 SGHRS, CDR2 YFSETQ. The V gene end was trimmed by 0 bases and the J gene end by 7 bases; junction bases not matched to a gene: 9. The CDR3 spans 15 residues. The CDR3 region is CASSLAGQAAGGYTF. The CDR3 DNA is TGCGCCAGCAGCTTGGCAGGACAGGCGGCGGGTGGCTACACCTTC.

The V gene is TRBV15, the J gene TRBJ2-7, with D tentatively TRBD2 (5 bases). Germline lookup yields CDR1 LNHNV and CDR2 YYDKDF (reference sequence). This CDR3 is 14 amino acids long. V lost 0 bases and J 7 bases, leaving 13 bases between the germline ends. The CDR3 bases are TGTGCCACCAGCAGAGATTTGGCTAGCTGGGAGCAGTACTTC. Protein product: CATSRDLASWEQYF.

The V gene is TRBV19, the J gene TRBJ1-2, with a possible D match to TRBD1 (5 bases). In germline, CDR1 is LNHDA, CDR2 SQIVND (reference sequence). V lost 5 bases and J 6 bases, leaving 19 bases between the germline ends. This CDR3 is built from 15 residues. CDR3 coding DNA: TGTGCCAGTAGTTACCCCGGGGCGGGGTTCAATGGCTACACCTTC. Residues: CASSYPGAGFNGYTF.

The chain carries TRBV7-9 and TRBJ2-2; D gene unclear. This CDR3 region has 14 residues. Germline lookup yields CDR1 SEHNR and CDR2 FQNEAQ (reference sequence). V was clipped by 3 bases and J by 4 bases, with 9 bases between them. CDR3: CASSFGESTGELFF. The CDR3 DNA reads as TGTGCCAGCAGCTTTGGGGAAAGCACCGGGGAGCTGTTTTTT.

This clonotype was seen more than once but under ten times. V usage is TRBV12-3 or TRBV12-4 and J usage is TRBJ2-5; 7 nucleotides line up with TRBD2. CDR3 size: 15 residues. After removal of 2 bases from V and 3 bases from J, the junction contained 6 bases not matched to a gene. The CDR3 nucleotides read TGTGCCAGCAGTTTAATGACGGCGGGAGAAGAGACCCAGTACTTC. Translated, it gives CASSLMTAGEETQYF.

CDR3 sequence reads: CASSSPGDRGSGYTF. The CDR3 nucleotides are TGTGCCAGCAGTTCACCGGGGGACAGGGGGTCTGGCTACACCTTC. V and J are TRBV6-5 and TRBJ1-2, with 11 nucleotides matching TRBD1. Germline V gene sequence: CDR1 MNHEY, CDR2 SVGAGI. This CDR3 is 15 amino acids long. Unmatched junction bases numbered 8, after V lost 4 bases and J lost 7 bases.

The CDR3 bases are TGTGCCAGCAGCCAGGAGGCTCGAGGCGGGACAGGGGCTCGAGATACGCAGTATTTT. Its translation: CASSQEARGGTGARDTQYF. This chain uses TRBV4-2 with TRBJ2-3; 10 nucleotides line up with TRBD1. The V and J ends lost 3 bases and 5 bases, in that order; junction bases with no gene match: 17. CDR1 LGHNA and CDR2 YNFKEQ come from the germline V gene. The CDR3 runs to 19 residues.

This chain joins TRBV25-1 and TRBJ2-5; the D call may be TRBD1 or TRBD2 (7 bases each). V dropped 4 bases and J dropped 5 bases, with 11 bases sitting between them. Germline V gene data show CDR1 as MGHDK and CDR2 as SYGVNS. The CDR3 extends over 13 amino acids. Here the CDR3 reads CASSAGGGETQYF. In DNA form, the CDR3 reads TGTGCCAGCAGTGCAGGGGGGGGTGAGACCCAGTACTTC.

The rearrangement links TRBV12-3 or TRBV12-4 to TRBJ2-5; 7 nucleotides align to TRBD1. The V and J ends lost 5 bases and 4 bases, in that order; junction bases with no gene match: 4. This CDR3 comprises 13 residues. This chain's CDR3 is CASSPGQIETQYF. DNA for the CDR3: TGTGCCAGCAGTCCGGGACAGATAGAGACCCAGTACTTC.

The chain carries TRBV5-1 and TRBJ1-3, with D unresolved. V lost 3 bases to trimming and J lost 4 bases, with 11 bases between them. The V gene's germline CDR1 is SGHRS and CDR2 YFSETQ. This CDR3 comprises 14 residues. The CDR3 loop is CASSSTSMGNTIYF. The CDR3 DNA reads TGCGCCAGCAGCTCGACTTCGATGGGAAACACCATATATTTT.

The chain couples TRBV18 to TRBJ1-5; D call uncertain. Trimming left V 3 bases short and J 5 bases short, with 14 bases between. CDR1 and CDR2 from the germline V gene are KGHSH and LQKENI. The CDR3 sequence is 15 residues long. The CDR3, as DNA: TGTGCCAGCTCACCGGCCGGAAATTACGATCAGCCCCAGCATTTT. This translates into CASSPAGNYDQPQHF.

The chain uses TRBV6-1 and TRBJ2-3, with 14 bases that match TRBD2. CDR3 length: 14 residues. The germline CDR1 and CDR2 sequences are MNHNS and SASEGT. V dropped 11 bases and J dropped 4; count of bases not matched to a gene: 5. The chain's CDR3 is CAGRLAGGSDTQYF. As DNA, the CDR3 is TGTGCCGGGAGACTAGCGGGAGGGTCAGATACGCAGTATTTT.

This chain connects TRBV11-2 to TRBJ2-5; no firm D call. The ends were cut back, 4 bases at V and 2 bases at J, with 14 bases in the middle. CDR3 length equals 15 residues. Germline assignment: CDR1 SGHAT and CDR2 FQNNGV. The CDR3 bases are TGTGCCAGCAGCTATCGTCCAGGCGAACAAGAGACCCAGTACTTC. Residues: CASSYRPGEQETQYF.

The chain's CDR3 is CASSKGQSLPQHF. CDR3 DNA sequence: TGTGCCAGTAGTAAGGGACAGTCTCTCCCCCAGCATTTT. This chain joins TRBV19 and TRBJ1-5; TRBD1 matches 7 bases. The length of the CDR3 is 13 residues. J lost 10 bases, V lost 4 bases, and 7 bases had no gene match. The germline CDR1 and CDR2 sequences are LNHDA and SQIVND (reference sequence).

The chain carries TRBV28 and TRBJ1-2; TRBD1 matches 9 bases. The trim removed 5 bases at V and 4 bases at J, leaving 8 bases unmatched. Germline lookup yields CDR1 MDHEN and CDR2 SYDVKM. The CDR3 extends over 15 amino acids. The CDR3 sequence: CASSPQQGAGYGYTF. The CDR3 bases are TGTGCCAGCAGTCCTCAACAGGGGGCGGGCTATGGCTACACCTTC.

J is TRBJ2-3 and V is TRBV6-1; D is undetermined. The V and J ends lost 0 bases and 5 bases respectively, with 9 bases between them. CDR3 length: 14 residues. Germline-derived CDR1 and CDR2 are MNHNS and SASEGT. The CDR3 DNA reads TGTGCCAGCAGTGAAGCGCTAGAAATAGATACGCAGTATTTT. This encodes CASSEALEIDTQYF.

The chain uses TRBV19 and TRBJ1-5; D not resolved. CDR1 and CDR2 (germline): LNHDA, SQIVND (reference sequence). V lost 5 bases, J lost 1 base, and 12 bases lay in between. This CDR3 is built from 15 residues. In DNA, the CDR3 is TGTGCCAGTAGTTCGGTGGAGGGAAGCAATCAGCCCCAGCATTTT. As protein: CASSSVEGSNQPQHF.

This rearrangement joins TRBV7-9 to TRBJ1-5; D uncertain. CDR3 length: 14 residues. Trimming removed 4 bases at V and 6 bases at J, with 13 bases between. CDR1 is SEHNR, CDR2 FQNEAQ, per germline (reference sequence). The CDR3 DNA reads as TGTGCCAGCAGCTATCCTGGGGTCTCTCAGCCCCAGCATTTT. Its translation is CASSYPGVSQPQHF.

V is TRBV28 and J is TRBJ1-5; the D is unclear. Germline V gene data show CDR1 as MDHEN and CDR2 as SYDVKM. V dropped 7 bases and J dropped 3 bases, with 13 bases sitting between them. The CDR3 sequence is 14 residues long. This CDR3 reads CASITGSHNQPQHF. The CDR3 bases are TGTGCCAGCATTACGGGGTCACACAATCAGCCCCAGCATTTT.

The chain uses TRBV19 and TRBJ1-2; a possible D gene is TRBD1 (6 bases). V was pared by 5 bases and J by 5 bases, with 9 bases between. This CDR3 has 12 amino acids. Germline CDR1 LNHDA, CDR2 SQIVND (reference sequence). CDR3 DNA: TGTGCCAGTAGTTCACAGGGATATGGCTACACCTTC. Translation gives CASSSQGYGYTF. Drawing the rest from reference TRBV19 and TRBJ1-2, the complete variable domain is DGGITQSPKYLFRKEGQNVTLSCEQNLNHDAMYWYRQDPGQGLRLIYYSQIVNDFQKGDIAEGYSVSREKKESFPLTVTSAQKNPTAFYLCASSSQGYGYTFGSGTRLTVV.

This clonotype was observed a few times. V gene TRBV6-1 combines with J gene TRBJ2-7; possible D gene TRBD2, 6 bases. Germline V lookup: CDR1 MNHNS, CDR2 SASEGT. Trimming took off 6 bases at V and 3 bases at J, with 12 bases between the two ends. The CDR3 is 13 amino acids. In DNA, the CDR3 is TGTGCCAGCAGCAAAAGCGGGTACTACGAGCAGTACTTC. As protein: CASSKSGYYEQYF.

This sequence joins TRBV7-3 and TRBJ2-1, with D maybe TRBD2 (5 bases). CDR1 is SGHTA, CDR2 FQGTGA, per germline. This CDR3 is 13 amino acids long. V gave up 5 bases and J gave up 6 bases, with 11 bases separating them. The CDR3 DNA is TGTGCCAGCAGCAAAGTCGGGGTCAATGAGCAGTTCTTC. The encoded protein is CASSKVGVNEQFF.

This chain connects TRBV21-1 to TRBJ1-1; the listed D gene, TRBD1, was not tested against the DNA. TRBV21-1 is termed a pseudogene. The CDR3 consists of 12 residues. The CDR3 sequence: CAKQHRDREAFF. As DNA, the CDR3 is TGTGCTAAGCAGCACCGGGACAGGGAAGCTTTCTTT.

The chain recombines TRBV20-1 with TRBJ2-7, with 7 bases identical to TRBD2. This CDR3 has 13 amino acids. Trimming removed 2 bases from V and 3 bases from J; junction bases left unmatched: 4. The V gene's germline CDR1 is DFQATT and CDR2 SNEGSKA (reference sequence). In DNA, the CDR3 is TGCAGTGCTAGACGAGCGGGGTACTACGAGCAGTACTTC. The encoded protein is CSARRAGYYEQYF.

This clonotype was recorded a few times. This chain connects TRBV7-8 to TRBJ2-3; either TRBD1 or TRBD2 may fit D (5 bases each). This CDR3 has 15 amino acids. Germline values: CDR1 SGHVS, CDR2 FQNEAQ. V lost 5 bases to trimming and J lost 5 bases, with 17 bases between them. This CDR3 reads CASSPAGTPGDTQYF. CDR3 coding DNA: TGTGCCAGCAGCCCCGCCGGGACCCCGGGAGATACGCAGTATTTT.

This clonotype was observed a single time. The gene calls are TRBV30 and TRBJ1-5, with D perhaps matching TRBD1 (5 bases). CDR3 length: 15 amino acids. V was shortened by 3 bases and J by 2 bases, with 14 bases between the two germline ends. The V gene's germline CDR1 is GTSNPN and CDR2 SVGIG (reference sequence). CDR3 region: CAWSNSGGGNQPQHF. The CDR3 nucleotides read TGTGCCTGGAGCAACTCGGGGGGAGGCAATCAGCCCCAGCATTTT. Supplemented by reference TRBV30 and TRBJ1-5, the full variable domain reads SQTIHQWPATLVQPVGSPLSLECTVEGTSNPNLYWYRQAAGRGLQLLFYSVGIGQISSEVPQNLSASRPQDRQFILSSKKLLLSDSGFYLCAWSNSGGGNQPQHFGDGTRLSIL.